This T cell receptor (beta chain) was recovered during a study of regulatory T cells in long-lasting Graves disease. Study-wide points: Having only a small sample size may have limited accuracy.

This clonotype was seen at least ten times. The antigen is undetermined. TCR beta libraries were built with iRepertoire HTBI primers and Arm-PCR of CDR3 regions. MiXCR was run by TCRdb on the multiplex PCR reads, yielding one entry per CDR3 protein. The table lists hundreds of thousands of distinct CDR3 sequences, 12% of them singletons. Germline CDR1 reads MNHEY; CDR2 reads SMNVEV (reference sequence). The V segment lost 5 bases and the J segment 8 bases; nucleotides outside the gene matches: 10. The CDR3 runs 16 residues. As to time point: newly diagnosed GD, antithyroid drugs for less than 3 months. With RNA extracted from PBMCs as input, the TCR library was made. The collection involved drawing about 8.2 milliliters of peripheral blood into EDTA tubes. In addition, the sample was reused for a study of T cells in Graves' hyperthyroidism and ophthalmopathy. From that study: Uncontrolled infection, other autoimmune disease, pregnancy and lactation each barred patients from inclusion. The HTBI set primed first-round TCR CDR3 RT-PCR.

This receptor was identified in a woman under 40 with Graves disease. The J gene is TRBJ2-1, the V gene TRBV27; 12 bases match TRBD2. The sequencing used peripheral blood mononuclear cells (PBMCs), collected at new diagnosis, from a patient treated with antithyroid drugs. CDR3 in amino acids: CASSLLAGGTMDEQFF. In DNA, the CDR3 is TGTGCCAGCAGTCTCCTAGCGGGGGGGACTATGGATGAGCAGTTCTTC.